What follows are 21 T cell receptor beta chains derived from one specimen sequenced in a study of shared clonotypes between healthy human individuals. Only in-frame clones appear in the TCRdb table, and some are missing; sequencing was by immunoSEQ multiplex PCR. The sample includes roughly 1,600,000 clones, about 98.5% of them seen just once. Sequences were obtained from naive CD4+ T cells sorted from blood. Subset described: CD45RA+ positively selected. Every receptor here comes from a man aged 30 to 45 in good health.

This clone was seen a single time. J is TRBJ2-1 and V is TRBV12-5; 8 bases line up with TRBD2. CDR3 size: 14 residues. Looked up from germline, CDR1 is LGHNT and CDR2 is FRNRAP. Trimming removed 3 bases from V and 5 bases from J; junction bases left unmatched: 3. CDR3 in DNA: TGTGCTAGTGGTTTAACAGCGGGAGACAATGAGCAGTTCTTC. Protein product: CASGLTAGDNEQFF.

The rearrangement uses TRBV6-5 and TRBJ2-7; D gene uncertain. Germline loops: CDR1 MNHEY, CDR2 SVGAGI. This CDR3 spans 13 amino acids. Trimming shortened V by 0 bases and J by 7 bases, and 10 bases separated the two germline ends. The CDR3 DNA reads TGTGCCAGCAGTTACTCGGCAGCCTTGGAGCAGTACTTC. Translating gives CASSYSAALEQYF.

The chain employs TRBV28 and TRBJ2-7, with 8 bases aligning to TRBD1. Germline V CDR1 and CDR2: MDHEN, SYDVKM. CDR3 length: 15 residues. V was pared by 5 bases and J by 2 bases, with 8 bases of the junction left unmatched. The DNA of the CDR3 is TGTGCCAGCAGTCAAGGCAGGGGGCGAGCCTACGAGCAGTACTTC. Amino acids: CASSQGRGRAYEQYF.

The J gene is TRBJ1-2, the V gene TRBV5-4; D possibly corresponds to TRBD1 (5 bases). Trimming stripped 4 bases from V and 4 bases from J, with 11 bases between. In germline, CDR1 is SGHNT, CDR2 YYREEE (reference sequence). The CDR3 has 13 residues. The CDR3 spells CASSPPGGYGYTF. For the CDR3, the DNA is TGTGCCAGCAGCCCGCCTGGGGGCTATGGCTACACCTTC.

The chain recombines TRBV7-6 with TRBJ1-2; D is possibly TRBD1 (6 bases). Germline V CDR1 and CDR2: SGHVS, FNYEAQ. V lost 1 base and J lost 8, with 11 bases in between. This CDR3 spans 13 amino acids. The DNA of the CDR3 is TGTGCCAGCAGCTTAGTACAGGGACACGGCTACACCTTC. It codes for CASSLVQGHGYTF.

This chain connects TRBV19 to TRBJ2-7, with D possibly matching TRBD2 (5 bases). This CDR3 has 13 amino acids. The ends were cut back, 1 base at V and 5 bases at J, with 9 bases in the middle. CDR1 and CDR2 (germline): LNHDA, SQIVND (reference sequence). The CDR3: CASSIVRGNEQYF. The CDR3 DNA reads as TGTGCCAGTAGTATAGTTCGAGGGAACGAGCAGTACTTC.

The chain has TRBV7-9 and TRBJ2-3; D is perhaps TRBD1 or TRBD2 (5 bases each). Germline CDR1 and CDR2: SEHNR and FQNEAQ (reference sequence). CDR3 size: 14 residues. Deletions cut 3 bases from V and 1 base from J, with 8 bases between. The CDR3 loop reads CASSLGDGTDTQYF. The CDR3 DNA follows: TGTGCCAGCAGCTTGGGGGACGGCACAGATACGCAGTATTTT.

To note about this clone: Other DNA sequences in this sample translate to the same CDR3. The chain recombines TRBV28 with TRBJ2-7; 7 nucleotides agree with TRBD2. V was clipped by 2 bases and J by 4 bases; unmatched bases: 2. The CDR3 consists of 13 residues. Per the germline V gene, CDR1 is MDHEN and CDR2 is SYDVKM. The CDR3, as DNA: TGTGCCAGCAGTTTAGGGGGGGGATACGAGCAGTACTTC. This gives the protein CASSLGGGYEQYF.

The rearrangement joins TRBV14 to TRBJ1-3, with D perhaps TRBD1 (6 bases). Germline lookup yields CDR1 SGHDN and CDR2 FVKESK. The CDR3 is 16 residues long. V was cut by 4 bases and J by 0 bases, with 13 bases left in between. The CDR3 nucleotides are TGTGCCAGCAGCCTTTTCGGACAGCCCTCTGGAAACACCATATATTTT. Its translation: CASSLFGQPSGNTIYF.

A word on this clone: Other nucleotide sequences from this sample produce the same CDR3. The rearrangement joins TRBV5-1 to TRBJ2-3, with a possible D match to TRBD1 (5 bases). This CDR3 has 15 residues. Trimming left V 0 bases short and J 2 bases short, with 10 bases between. Germline CDR1 reads SGHRS; CDR2 reads YFSETQ. CDR3 amino acids: CASSLGTGTTDTQYF. CDR3 nucleotides: TGCGCCAGCAGCTTGGGCACAGGAACCACAGATACGCAGTATTTT.

The CDR3: CASSHTSINTEAFF. As DNA, the CDR3 is TGCGCCAGCAGCCATACTTCCATAAACACTGAAGCTTTCTTT. The chain employs TRBV4-3 and TRBJ1-1; unclear D gene. The germline gives CDR1 LGHNA, CDR2 YSLEER. The CDR3 is 14 amino acids. V lost 3 bases and J lost 2, with 10 bases in between.

This chain joins TRBV28 and TRBJ2-3; D might be TRBD2 (6 bases). V lost 2 bases to trimming and J lost 4 bases, with 13 bases between them. This CDR3 region has 15 residues. CDR1 MDHEN and CDR2 SYDVKM come from the germline V gene. In DNA form, the CDR3 reads TGTGCCAGCAGTTTACGGCGGGAAATCGCAGATACGCAGTATTTT. This codes for CASSLRREIADTQYF.

This clone appeared a single time. The V gene is TRBV5-1, the J gene TRBJ1-5; no clear D. The CDR3 is 12 amino acids. V lost 2 bases and J lost 8, with 8 bases in between. From germline, CDR1 is SGHRS and CDR2 YFSETQ. Here the CDR3 DNA reads TGCGCCAGCAGCTTTTTTGGGGAGCCCCAGCATTTT. Its protein product is CASSFFGEPQHF.

This sequence joins TRBV29-1 and TRBJ2-7; 7 nucleotides align to TRBD1. Germline values: CDR1 SQVTM, CDR2 ANQGSEA. With 3 bases clipped from V and 1 base from J, the junction kept 0 bases outside the gene matches. The CDR3 is 12 residues long. This chain's CDR3 is CSVEDRSYEQYF. The CDR3 DNA reads as TGCAGCGTTGAGGACAGGTCCTACGAGCAGTACTTC.

The chain couples TRBV5-1 to TRBJ1-2; possibly TRBD1 for D (5 bases). The CDR3 is 14 residues long. Trimming stripped 1 base from V and 3 bases from J, with 10 bases between. The germline CDR1 and CDR2 sequences are SGHRS and YFSETQ. The CDR3 region is CASSLMQGDYGYTF. The CDR3 DNA reads TGCGCCAGCAGCTTGATGCAGGGAGACTATGGCTACACCTTC.

This clone was found once. The rearrangement links TRBV5-5 to TRBJ2-2; tentative D call: TRBD1 (5 bases). Germline-derived CDR1 and CDR2 are SGHKS and YYEKEE (reference sequence). This CDR3 is built from 19 residues. The V end was cut by 6 bases, the J end by 5 bases, with 29 bases between. The CDR3 DNA is TGTGCCAGCAACCACGCCAACAGGTTGGATTTCATGTTGACCGGGGAGCTGTTTTTT. Protein sequence: CASNHANRLDFMLTGELFF.

This chain connects TRBV7-6 to TRBJ2-5; no reliable D call. Germline CDR1 reads SGHVS; CDR2 reads FNYEAQ. V was cut by 3 bases and J by 1 base, with 6 bases left in between. The CDR3 has 13 residues. DNA of the CDR3: TGTGCCAGCAGCTTCCAGGCCCAAGAGACCCAGTACTTC. As protein: CASSFQAQETQYF.

This sequence joins TRBV7-8 and TRBJ2-1; the match to TRBD2 covers 13 bases. The CDR3 extends over 16 amino acids. The germline CDR1 and CDR2 sequences are SGHVS and FQNEAQ. V shed 5 bases and J 9 bases; nucleotides not matched to a gene: 10. The CDR3 nucleotides read TGTGCCAGCAGCCCGAATCCGGGACTAGCGGGATTTGAGCAGTTCTTC. Amino acid sequence: CASSPNPGLAGFEQFF. The whole variable domain, remainder taken from reference TRBV7-8 and TRBJ2-1, is GAGVSQSPRYKVAKRGQDVALRCDPISGHVSLFWYQQALGQGPEFLTYFQNEAQLDKSGLPSDRFFAERPEGSVSTLKIQRTQQEDSAVYLCASSPNPGLAGFEQFFGPGTRLTVL.

The chain couples TRBV7-8 to TRBJ2-4; 10 bases map to TRBD1. This CDR3 is built from 18 residues. The V gene end was trimmed by 4 bases and the J gene end by 3 bases; junction bases not matched to a gene: 12. Germline lookup yields CDR1 SGHVS and CDR2 FQNEAQ. The CDR3 loop is CASSSQRDRGLGKNIQYF. CDR3 in DNA: TGTGCCAGCAGCTCCCAAAGGGACAGGGGTTTAGGCAAAAACATTCAGTACTTC.

The V and J genes are TRBV19 and TRBJ2-1; D is ambiguous. CDR3 length equals 15 residues. Germline loops: CDR1 LNHDA, CDR2 SQIVND (reference sequence). Trimming took 7 bases from V and 0 from J, leaving 13 bases between them. The CDR3 DNA reads TGTGCCAGTACCCCAAGCGTTAGCTCCTACAATGAGCAGTTCTTC. Translating gives CASTPSVSSYNEQFF.

A remark on this clone: Other DNA sequences within the sample encode an identical CDR3. The V call is TRBV18, the J call TRBJ2-3; D may be TRBD2 (6 bases). The CDR3 sequence is 12 residues long. Trimming left V 6 bases short and J 2 bases short, with 6 bases between. CDR1 and CDR2 from the germline V gene are KGHSH and LQKENI. The CDR3 bases are TGTGCCAGCTCGCGGGACACAGATACGCAGTATTTT. Residues: CASSRDTDTQYF.